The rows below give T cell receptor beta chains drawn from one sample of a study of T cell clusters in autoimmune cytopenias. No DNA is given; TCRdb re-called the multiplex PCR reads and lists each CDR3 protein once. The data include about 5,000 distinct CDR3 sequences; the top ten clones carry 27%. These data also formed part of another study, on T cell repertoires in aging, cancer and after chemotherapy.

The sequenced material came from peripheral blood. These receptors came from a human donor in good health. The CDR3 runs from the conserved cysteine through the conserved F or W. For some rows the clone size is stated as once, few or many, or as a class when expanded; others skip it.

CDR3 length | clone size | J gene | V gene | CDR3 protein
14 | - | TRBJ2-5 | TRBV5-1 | CASSLVGIQETQYF
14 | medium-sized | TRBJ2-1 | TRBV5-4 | CASSLVTGGDEQFF
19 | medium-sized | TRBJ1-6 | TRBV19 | CASSRLGRGSGIVNSPLHF
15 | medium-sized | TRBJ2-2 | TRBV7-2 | CASASPLWQTGELFF
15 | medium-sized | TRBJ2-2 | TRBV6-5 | CASSLGQGGTGELFF
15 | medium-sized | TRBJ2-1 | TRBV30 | CAWSVDEGAYNEQFF
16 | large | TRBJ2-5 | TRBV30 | CAWSDLSHSGQETQYF
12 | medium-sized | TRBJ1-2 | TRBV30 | CAWMTDWNGYTF
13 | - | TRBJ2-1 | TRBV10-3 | CAIRASGSDEQFF
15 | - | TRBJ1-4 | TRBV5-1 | CASSRMGATNEKLFF
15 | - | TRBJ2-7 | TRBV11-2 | CASSSKDRFSYEQYF
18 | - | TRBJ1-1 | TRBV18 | CASSPLQNRGLVNTEAFF
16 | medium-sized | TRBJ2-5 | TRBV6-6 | CASSYMDGGVAETQYF
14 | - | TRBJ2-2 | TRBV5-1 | CASSLEGAPGELFF
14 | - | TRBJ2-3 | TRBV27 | CASSFSSSTDTQYF
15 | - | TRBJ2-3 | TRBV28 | CASSLLQGGRDTQYF
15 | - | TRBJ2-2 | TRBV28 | CASRGQGSDTGELFF
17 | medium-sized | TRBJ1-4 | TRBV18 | CASSPQRTGVATEKLFF
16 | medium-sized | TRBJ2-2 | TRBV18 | CASSRTDQAFAGELFF
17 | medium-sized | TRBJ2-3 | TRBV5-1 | CASSLTPDALRTDTQYF
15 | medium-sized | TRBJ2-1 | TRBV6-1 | CASSGTSGGVNEQFF
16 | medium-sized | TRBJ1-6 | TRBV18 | CASSPRGPPTNSPLHF
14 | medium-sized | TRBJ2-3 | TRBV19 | CASRVAGEFDTQYF
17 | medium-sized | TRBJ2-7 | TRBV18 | CASSPGGVGLAGDEQYF
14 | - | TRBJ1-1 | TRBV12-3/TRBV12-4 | CASRDRGLLTEAFF
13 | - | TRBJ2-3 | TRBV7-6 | CASSLKPQDTQYF
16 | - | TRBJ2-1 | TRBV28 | CASNSLGQGTYNEQFF
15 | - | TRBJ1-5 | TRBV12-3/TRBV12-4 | CASSSDRMSNQPQHF
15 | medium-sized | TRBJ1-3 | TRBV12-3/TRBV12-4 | CASSPQTVSGNTIYF
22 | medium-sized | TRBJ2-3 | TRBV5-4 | CAGGCGTGEPSFRGNGTDTQYF
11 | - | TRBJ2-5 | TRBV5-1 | CASSFAETQYF
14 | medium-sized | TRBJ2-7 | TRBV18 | CASSPPSGIYEQYF
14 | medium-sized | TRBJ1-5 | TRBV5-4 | CASSSRGSNQPQHF
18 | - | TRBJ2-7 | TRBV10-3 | CAISDPLAGGRNSYEQYF
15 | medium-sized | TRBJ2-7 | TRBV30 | CAWSVRLAGVYEQYF
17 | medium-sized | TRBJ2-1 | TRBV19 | CASSIGTSGARDNEQFF
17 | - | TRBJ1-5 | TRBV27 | CASSFAGKLGSNQPQHF
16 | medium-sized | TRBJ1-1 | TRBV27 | CASSSRQGRMGTEAFF
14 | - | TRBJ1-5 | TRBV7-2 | CASSSRPSNQPQHF
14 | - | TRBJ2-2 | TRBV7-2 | CASSKTGGGGELFF
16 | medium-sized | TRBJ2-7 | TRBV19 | CASSRLPGTGQYEQYF
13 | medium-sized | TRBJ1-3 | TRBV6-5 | CASSYSTRNTIYF
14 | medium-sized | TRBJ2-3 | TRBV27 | CASKAEGRGDTQYF
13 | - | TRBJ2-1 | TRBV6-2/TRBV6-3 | CASSYGRLNEQFF
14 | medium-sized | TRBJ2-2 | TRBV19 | CASSMRGNTGELFF
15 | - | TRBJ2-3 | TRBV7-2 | CASSLAGTYTDTQYF
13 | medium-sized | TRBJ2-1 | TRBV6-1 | CASRTQGGDEQFF
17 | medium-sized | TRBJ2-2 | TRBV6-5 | CASRHNREGANTGELFF
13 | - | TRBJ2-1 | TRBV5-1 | CASSQWGVNEQFF
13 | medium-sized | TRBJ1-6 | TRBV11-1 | CASTYQGNSPLHF
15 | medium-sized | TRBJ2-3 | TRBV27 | CASSSRRPGADTQYF
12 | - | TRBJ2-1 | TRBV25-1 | CASSEVLFEQFF
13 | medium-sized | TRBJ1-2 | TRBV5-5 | CASSLDTDYGYTF